This T cell receptor (beta chain) was captured by sequencing in a study of shared clonotypes between healthy human individuals. General study findings and limits: Some naive CD4 clonotypes, roughly 4.8%, turned up in common across several donors. When compared with the clonotypes that were shared by all four sorted-subset donors, the non-shared clonotypes turned out to have lower generation probabilities.

This table comes from immunoSEQ multiplex PCR, and its TCRdb copy is limited to in-frame clones, with some not included. The sample lists about 980,000 clones; 76% were seen once. Caucasian adults residing in Nashville, Tennessee made up all the donors. The germline V gene encodes CDR1 SEHNR and CDR2 FQNEAQ (reference sequence). J was trimmed by 3 bases and V by 3 bases; bases with no gene match: 7. The CDR3 spans 16 residues. As concerns this clone: Antigen: not known.

The receptor's source is a man aged 18 to 30 in good health. The sequenced material came from memory CD4+ T cells sorted from blood. Sample subset: CD45RA-negative fraction. The V gene is TRBV7-9, the J gene TRBJ2-7; TRBD1 agrees at 11 bases. The CDR3 nucleotides are TGTGCCAGCAGCTTTTTAGGGGGACAGGGGGTCTACGAGCAGTACTTC. This sequence encodes CASSFLGGQGVYEQYF.